The present entry profiles one T cell receptor (beta chain) with its context. This specimen belongs to a study of blood T cell repertoires in COVID-19. Clones were sequenced by immunoSEQ multiplex PCR, and TCRdb holds only the in-frame ones, with some missing. The data contain 100,000 to 150,000 clones, about 86% of them seen just once; the ten biggest clones take up 3.5% to 4.5%. The TCR comes from a woman between 50 and 59 years old with acute or convalescent COVID-19. Sequencing was performed on peripheral blood.

This CDR3 reads CASARSGRPQETQYF. CDR3 nucleotide sequence: TGTGCCAGCGCTCGTAGCGGGAGGCCCCAAGAGACCCAGTACTTC. This chain joins TRBV4-2 and TRBJ2-5; 10 positions agree with TRBD2. With 8 bases clipped from V and 1 base from J, the junction kept 7 bases outside the gene matches. This CDR3 contains 15 residues. Per germline, CDR1 LGHNA and CDR2 YNFKEQ.